The entry below describes one T cell receptor (beta chain). Germline CDR1 is MGHRA and CDR2 is YSYEKL. This CDR3 spans 14 amino acids. The V and J ends lost 0 bases and 4 bases, in that order; junction bases with no gene match: 0. This specimen comes from a study of cytotoxic CD8 clonotypes in ibrutinib-treated CLL. The planned depth of sequencing spanned 1 in 200,000 to 1 in 1 million T cells. TCRdb's table, derived via immunoSEQ multiplex PCR, lists solely in-frame clones and lacks some. The sample lists fewer than 25,000 clones; around 70% were seen once. The genes are TRBV4-1 and TRBJ2-5; 9 bases align to TRBD2. The sample in question was PBMCs, obtained before ibrutinib treatment. The TCR originated in a human donor with chronic lymphocytic leukemia. The CDR3 loop reads CASSQERGGETQYF. DNA of the CDR3: TGCGCCAGCAGCCAAGAGCGGGGGGGAGAGACCCAGTACTTC.